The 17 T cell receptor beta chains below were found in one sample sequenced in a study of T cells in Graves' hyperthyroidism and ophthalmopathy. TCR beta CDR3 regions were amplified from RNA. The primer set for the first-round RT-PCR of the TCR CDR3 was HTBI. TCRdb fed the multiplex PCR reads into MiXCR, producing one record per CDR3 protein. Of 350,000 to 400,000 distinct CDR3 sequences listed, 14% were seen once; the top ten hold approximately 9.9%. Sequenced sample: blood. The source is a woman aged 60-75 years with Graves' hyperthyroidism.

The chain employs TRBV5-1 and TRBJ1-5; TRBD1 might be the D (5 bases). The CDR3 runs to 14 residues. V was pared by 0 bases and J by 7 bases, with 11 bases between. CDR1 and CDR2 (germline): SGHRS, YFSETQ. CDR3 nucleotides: TGCGCCAGCAGCTTGGAGGGCAGGGCCCAGCCCCAGCATTTT. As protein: CASSLEGRAQPQHF.

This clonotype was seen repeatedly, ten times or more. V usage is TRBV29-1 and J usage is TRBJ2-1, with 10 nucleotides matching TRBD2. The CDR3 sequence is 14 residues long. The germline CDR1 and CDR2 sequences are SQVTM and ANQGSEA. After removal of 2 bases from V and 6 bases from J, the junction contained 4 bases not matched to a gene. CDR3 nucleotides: TGCAGCGTTGAATCTAGCGGGAGAACCAATGAGCAGTTCTTC. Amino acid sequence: CSVESSGRTNEQFF.

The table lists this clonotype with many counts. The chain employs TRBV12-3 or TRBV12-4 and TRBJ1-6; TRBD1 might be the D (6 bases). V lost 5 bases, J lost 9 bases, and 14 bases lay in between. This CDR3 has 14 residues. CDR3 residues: CASSKGGLGSPLHF. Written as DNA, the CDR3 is TGTGCCAGCAGTAAGGGGGGACTGGGTTCACCCCTCCACTTT.

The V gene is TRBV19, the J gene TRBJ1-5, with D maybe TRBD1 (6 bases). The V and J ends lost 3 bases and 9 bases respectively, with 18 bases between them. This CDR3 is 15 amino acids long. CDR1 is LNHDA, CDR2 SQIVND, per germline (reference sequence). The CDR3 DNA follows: TGTGCCAGTAGTATCACCCAGGGGCTCCGGACGCCCCAGCATTTT. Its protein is CASSITQGLRTPQHF.

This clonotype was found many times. The CDR3 coding sequence is TGCAGCGTTGAAGATTCCCTCCGCGGGGATACGCAGTATTTT. Residues: CSVEDSLRGDTQYF. The chain has TRBV29-1 and TRBJ2-3; D might be TRBD2 (5 bases). CDR1 SQVTM and CDR2 ANQGSEA come from the germline V gene. V was shortened by 0 bases and J by 6 bases, with 13 bases between the two germline ends. The CDR3 runs 14 residues.

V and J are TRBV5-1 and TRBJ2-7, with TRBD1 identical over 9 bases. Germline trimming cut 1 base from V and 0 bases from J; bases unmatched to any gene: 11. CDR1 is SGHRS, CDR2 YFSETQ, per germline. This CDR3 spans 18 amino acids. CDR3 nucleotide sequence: TGCGCCAGCAGCTTGTCCACCCGGACAGGGGTGCTCTCCTACGAGCAGTACTTC. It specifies CASSLSTRTGVLSYEQYF.

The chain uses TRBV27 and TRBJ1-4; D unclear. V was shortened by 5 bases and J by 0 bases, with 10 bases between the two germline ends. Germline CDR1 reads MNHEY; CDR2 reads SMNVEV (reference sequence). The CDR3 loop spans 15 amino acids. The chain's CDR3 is CASSPKGSTNEKLFF. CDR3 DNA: TGTGCCAGCAGTCCCAAGGGTTCAACTAATGAAAAACTGTTTTTT.

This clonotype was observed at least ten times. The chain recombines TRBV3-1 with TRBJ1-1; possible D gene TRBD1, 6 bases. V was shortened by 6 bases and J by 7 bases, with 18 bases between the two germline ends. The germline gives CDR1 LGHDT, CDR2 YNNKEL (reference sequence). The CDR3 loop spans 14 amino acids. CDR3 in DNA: TGTGCCAGCAGGCAGGACAGCCATAGGAATGAAGCTTTCTTT. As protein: CASRQDSHRNEAFF. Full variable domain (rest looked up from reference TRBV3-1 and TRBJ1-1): DTAVSQTPKYLVTQMGNDKSIKCEQNLGHDTMYWYKQDSKKFLKIMFSYNNKELIINETVPNRFSPKSPDKAHLNLHINSLELGDSAVYFCASRQDSHRNEAFFGQGTRLTVV.

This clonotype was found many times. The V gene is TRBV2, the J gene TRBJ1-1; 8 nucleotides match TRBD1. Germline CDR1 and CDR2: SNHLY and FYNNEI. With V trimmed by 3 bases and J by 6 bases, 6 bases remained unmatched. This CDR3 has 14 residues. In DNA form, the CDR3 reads TGTGCCAGCAGTGACCGGACAGGGAGGGCTGAAGCTTTCTTT. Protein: CASSDRTGRAEAFF.

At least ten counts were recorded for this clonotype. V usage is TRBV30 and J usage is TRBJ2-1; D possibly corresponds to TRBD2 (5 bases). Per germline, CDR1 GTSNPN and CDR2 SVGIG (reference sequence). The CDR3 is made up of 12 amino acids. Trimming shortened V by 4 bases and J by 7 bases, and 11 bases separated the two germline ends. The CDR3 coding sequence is TGTGCCTGGAACGCGGGTCCAAATGAGCAGTTCTTC. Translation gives CAWNAGPNEQFF.

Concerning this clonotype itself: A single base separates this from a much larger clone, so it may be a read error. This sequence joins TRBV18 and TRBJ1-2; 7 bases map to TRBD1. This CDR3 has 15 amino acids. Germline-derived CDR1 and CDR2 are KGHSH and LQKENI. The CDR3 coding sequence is TGTACCAGCTCACCAACAGGGGCCCTGGACTATGGCTACACCTTC. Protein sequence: CTSSPTGALDYGYTF.

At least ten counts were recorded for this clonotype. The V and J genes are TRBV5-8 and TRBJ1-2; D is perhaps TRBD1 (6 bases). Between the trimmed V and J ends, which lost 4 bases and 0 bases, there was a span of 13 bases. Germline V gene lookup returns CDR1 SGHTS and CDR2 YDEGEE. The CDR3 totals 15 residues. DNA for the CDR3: TGTGCCAGCAGCCTCACAGGGAGGCCTAACTATGGCTACACCTTC. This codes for CASSLTGRPNYGYTF.

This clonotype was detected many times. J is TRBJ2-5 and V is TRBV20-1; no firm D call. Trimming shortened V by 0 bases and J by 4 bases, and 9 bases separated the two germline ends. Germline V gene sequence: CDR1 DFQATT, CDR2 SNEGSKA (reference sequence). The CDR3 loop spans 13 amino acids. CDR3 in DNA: TGCAGTGCTAGAGAATGGACGAGAGAGACCCAGTACTTC. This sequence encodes CSAREWTRETQYF.

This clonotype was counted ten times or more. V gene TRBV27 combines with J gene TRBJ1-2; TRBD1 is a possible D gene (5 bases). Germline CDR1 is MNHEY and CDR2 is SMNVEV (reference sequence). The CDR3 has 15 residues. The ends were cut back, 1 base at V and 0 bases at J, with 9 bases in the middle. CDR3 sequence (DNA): TGTGCCAGCAGTTTATGGGGCCCCGCTAACTATGGCTACACCTTC. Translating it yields CASSLWGPANYGYTF.

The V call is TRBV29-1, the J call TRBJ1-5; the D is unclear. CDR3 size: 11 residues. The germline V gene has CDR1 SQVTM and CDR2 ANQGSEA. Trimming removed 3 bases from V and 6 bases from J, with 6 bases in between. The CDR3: CSVDEIQPQHF. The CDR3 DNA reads TGCAGCGTTGACGAGATTCAGCCCCAGCATTTT.

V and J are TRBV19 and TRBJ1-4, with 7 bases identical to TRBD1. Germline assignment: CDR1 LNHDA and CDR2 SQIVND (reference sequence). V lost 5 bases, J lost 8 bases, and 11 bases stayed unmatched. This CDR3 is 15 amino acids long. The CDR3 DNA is TGTGCCAGTAGTTGGCAGGGGGACTCGAGAGAAAAACTGTTTTTT. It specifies CASSWQGDSREKLFF.

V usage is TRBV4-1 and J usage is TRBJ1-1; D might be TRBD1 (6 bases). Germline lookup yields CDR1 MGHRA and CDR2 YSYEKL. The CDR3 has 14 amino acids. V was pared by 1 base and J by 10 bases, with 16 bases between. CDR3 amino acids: CASSQGTASRGAFF. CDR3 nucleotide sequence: TGCGCCAGCAGCCAAGGGACAGCTAGCAGAGGAGCTTTCTTT.